The 27 T cell receptor beta chains given below trace back to one sample, sequenced in a study of blood T cell repertoires in COVID-19. This table comes from immunoSEQ multiplex PCR, and its TCRdb copy is limited to in-frame clones, with some not included. Of 200,000 to 250,000 clones detected, approximately 88% appear once; the ten largest clones hold about 5.9%. The sequencing sample was made of peripheral blood. The source is a woman aged 25 to 45 with COVID-19, enrolled during active disease.

The chain recombines TRBV9 with TRBJ2-5, with 9 bases that match TRBD1. The CDR3 totals 16 residues. Trimming at V came to 3 bases and at J to 4 bases, leaving 10 bases not matched to a gene. Germline V gives CDR1 SGDLS, CDR2 YYNGEE. CDR3 coding DNA: TGTGCCAGCAGCGCCGGGAAACAGGGGGCTGGAGAGACCCAGTACTTC. Translated: CASSAGKQGAGETQYF.

The chain employs TRBV7-6 and TRBJ2-3, with 15 bases that match TRBD2. The CDR3 covers 15 residues. The V and J ends lost 5 bases and 7 bases, in that order; junction bases with no gene match: 4. Germline V gives CDR1 SGHVS, CDR2 FNYEAQ. The CDR3 region is CASSRGTSGGYTQYF. The CDR3 bases are TGTGCCAGCAGCCGAGGGACTAGCGGGGGGTATACGCAGTATTTT.

The chain recombines TRBV3-1 (or the pseudogene TRBV3-2) with TRBJ1-2, with 9 bases fitting TRBD1. There are 15 residues in the CDR3. Trimming at V came to 3 bases and at J to 4 bases, leaving 6 bases not matched to a gene. The germline V gene encodes CDR1 LGHDT and CDR2 YNNKEL (reference sequence). The CDR3 bases are TGTGCCAGCAGCCACGGACAGGGGAGTCCCTATGGCTACACCTTC. Amino acids: CASSHGQGSPYGYTF.

The rearrangement links TRBV11-2 to TRBJ2-1; possible D gene TRBD2, 6 bases. Trimming removed 1 base at V and 5 bases at J, with 12 bases between. CDR1 is SGHAT and CDR2 is FQNNGV in the germline V gene. This CDR3 spans 15 amino acids. The CDR3 nucleotides read TGTGCCAGCAGCTTAGGGGGCGGGATACACAATGAGCAGTTCTTC. This codes for CASSLGGGIHNEQFF.

The V gene is TRBV4-1, the J gene TRBJ1-5; perhaps TRBD1 as D (5 bases). Trimming cost V 5 bases and J 0 bases, with 8 bases left between them. This CDR3 region has 14 residues. Germline V gene lookup returns CDR1 MGHRA and CDR2 YSYEKL. The CDR3 protein is CASSETASNQPQHF. The CDR3 DNA reads TGCGCCAGCAGCGAGACAGCTAGCAATCAGCCCCAGCATTTT.

DNA of the CDR3: TGTGCCATCAGGGCGGGTAGCGGGGCTGGTGGGGAGACCCAGTACTTC. This gives the protein CAIRAGSGAGGETQYF. The chain joins TRBV10-3 to TRBJ2-5; 8 nucleotides align to TRBD2. The CDR3 is 16 residues long. The V segment lost 6 bases and the J segment 5 bases; nucleotides outside the gene matches: 14. CDR1 and CDR2 from the germline V gene are ENHRY and SYGVKD.

V and J are TRBV3-1 (or the pseudogene TRBV3-2) and TRBJ2-7, with 7 nucleotides matching TRBD1. Unmatched junction bases numbered 12, after V lost 0 bases and J lost 1 base. The germline gives CDR1 LGHDT, CDR2 YNNKEL (reference sequence). CDR3 length equals 18 residues. CDR3 region: CASSQDRITGDLSYEQYF. The CDR3 DNA follows: TGTGCCAGCAGCCAAGATAGGATCACAGGGGACCTATCCTACGAGCAGTACTTC.

This sequence joins TRBV9 and TRBJ2-1; 9 bases map to TRBD2. V shed 0 bases and J 4 bases; nucleotides not matched to a gene: 5. The germline V gene has CDR1 SGDLS and CDR2 YYNGEE. This CDR3 is built from 16 residues. The CDR3 coding sequence is TGTGCCAGCAGCGTAGCTGCGACTAGCGGATACAATGAGCAGTTCTTC. Its translation is CASSVAATSGYNEQFF. Looking up the rest from reference TRBV9 and TRBJ2-1 gives the full variable domain: DSGVTQTPKHLITATGQRVTLRCSPRSGDLSVYWYQQSLDQGLQFLIQYYNGEERAKGNILERFSAQQFPDLHSELNLSSLELGDSALYFCASSVAATSGYNEQFFGPGTRLTVL.

This clone was recorded a few times. The chain couples TRBV7-9 to TRBJ1-1; D gene ambiguous. The CDR3 loop spans 13 amino acids. Germline CDR1 reads SEHNR; CDR2 reads FQNEAQ (reference sequence). V lost 4 bases to trimming and J lost 3 bases, with 9 bases between them. The CDR3 region is CASSSWPDTEAFF. In DNA, the CDR3 is TGTGCCAGCAGCTCATGGCCCGACACTGAAGCTTTCTTT.

The chain joins TRBV7-2 to TRBJ1-6; perhaps TRBD1 as D (6 bases). The germline V gene has CDR1 SGHTA and CDR2 FQGNSA. V was cut by 1 base and J by 7 bases, with 14 bases left in between. The CDR3 runs 16 residues. The CDR3 here is CASSLGGGGQNSPLHF. The CDR3 DNA is TGTGCCAGCAGCTTAGGGGGCGGGGGCCAAAATTCACCCCTCCACTTT.

The sample holds a few counts of this clone. The chain uses TRBV6-2 or TRBV6-3 and TRBJ1-5, with TRBD1 matching over 8 bases. Germline V gene lookup returns CDR1 MNHEY and CDR2 SVGEGT. Trimming took 5 bases from V and 5 from J; bases not matched to a gene: 8. This CDR3 spans 15 amino acids. CDR3 region: CASSTQGVLDQPQHF. CDR3 sequence (DNA): TGTGCCAGCAGTACACAGGGGGTTCTAGATCAGCCCCAGCATTTT.

The rearrangement links TRBV19 to TRBJ1-4; 9 bases are shared with TRBD1. CDR1 is LNHDA, CDR2 SQIVND, per germline (reference sequence). The V gene end was trimmed by 6 bases and the J gene end by 7 bases; junction bases not matched to a gene: 18. The CDR3 consists of 18 residues. The CDR3 coding sequence is TGTGCCAGTAGCCCCGACAGGGGGTTAGAAGGAGGGGGTGAAAAACTGTTTTTT. Its translation is CASSPDRGLEGGGEKLFF.

The J gene is TRBJ1-4, the V gene TRBV5-8; 9 bases are a match to TRBD1. Germline CDR1 reads SGHTS; CDR2 reads YDEGEE. This CDR3 comprises 15 residues. V was clipped by 0 bases and J by 5 bases; unmatched bases: 2. The DNA for the CDR3 is TGTGCCAGCAGCTTGGCCGGGACAGGGAATGAAAAACTGTTTTTT. It is translated as CASSLAGTGNEKLFF. The complete variable domain, with remaining parts taken from reference TRBV5-8 and TRBJ1-4, reads EAGVTQSPTHLIKTRGQQATLRCSPISGHTSVYWYQQALGLGLQFLLWYDEGEERNRGNFPPRFSGRQFPNYSSELNVNALELEDSALYLCASSLAGTGNEKLFFGSGTQLSVL.

This clone has more than one count but fewer than ten. The chain joins TRBV27 to TRBJ1-4; 8 positions agree with TRBD1. The CDR3 loop spans 15 amino acids. Losses at the gene ends were 6 bases for V and 2 bases for J; bases not matched to a gene: 5. Germline loops: CDR1 MNHEY, CDR2 SMNVEV (reference sequence). The CDR3: CASSPRGRTNEKLFF. CDR3 coding DNA: TGTGCCAGCAGCCCCAGGGGGCGCACTAATGAAAAACTGTTTTTT.

The chain couples TRBV11-2 to TRBJ2-7, with D perhaps TRBD1 (6 bases). Germline V gene sequence: CDR1 SGHAT, CDR2 FQNNGV. The CDR3 runs to 14 residues. V was trimmed by 6 bases and J by 0 bases, leaving 12 bases between them. The CDR3 DNA reads TGTGCCAGCAGATCTAAACAGGGCTCCTACGAGCAGTACTTC. The encoded protein is CASRSKQGSYEQYF.

This clone was counted once. The rearrangement joins TRBV28 to TRBJ2-7, with 8 bases that match TRBD1. The junction had 1 base not matched to a gene; V was cut back by 2 bases and J by 1 base. The CDR3 is 14 residues long. CDR1 and CDR2 (germline): MDHEN, SYDVKM. CDR3 bases: TGTGCCAGCAGTTTAGGACAGGGTTCCTACGAGCAGTACTTC. This translates into CASSLGQGSYEQYF.

This clone showed up just a few times. The gene calls are TRBV4-2 and TRBJ2-2; perhaps TRBD2 as D (6 bases). Trimming shortened V by 3 bases and J by 0 bases, and 17 bases separated the two germline ends. The CDR3 is 18 amino acids. Germline V CDR1 and CDR2: LGHNA, YNFKEQ. CDR3 protein: CASSHQAGGATNTGELFF. In DNA form, the CDR3 reads TGTGCCAGCAGCCACCAGGCCGGCGGGGCCACGAACACCGGGGAGCTGTTTTTT.

This clone was observed a few times. This chain joins TRBV19 and TRBJ2-2; 9 bases align to TRBD2. The CDR3 is 16 residues long. Germline CDR1 is LNHDA and CDR2 is SQIVND (reference sequence). V lost 3 bases and J lost 4; bases outside the gene matches: 6. The CDR3 protein is CASSIARAGGTGELFF. CDR3 DNA: TGTGCCAGTAGTATTGCCCGAGCGGGGGGCACCGGGGAGCTGTTTTTT. Full variable domain (rest looked up from reference TRBV19 and TRBJ2-2): DGGITQSPKYLFRKEGQNVTLSCEQNLNHDAMYWYRQDPGQGLRLIYYSQIVNDFQKGDIAEGYSVSREKKESFPLTVTSAQKNPTAFYLCASSIARAGGTGELFFGEGSRLTVL.

This sequence joins TRBV6-2 or TRBV6-3 and TRBJ2-3, with 9 positions matching TRBD1. V lost 6 bases to trimming and J lost 6 bases; unmatched junction nucleotides: 7. Looked up from germline, CDR1 is MNHEY and CDR2 is SVGEGT. This CDR3 spans 14 amino acids. CDR3 region: CASSRDRVPDTQYF. CDR3 DNA sequence: TGTGCCAGCAGCCGGGACAGGGTTCCGGATACGCAGTATTTT.

The chain employs TRBV6-5 and TRBJ1-6; 8 bases map to TRBD1. The CDR3 spans 15 residues. Germline CDR1 and CDR2: MNHEY and SVGAGI. Trimming at V came to 1 base and at J to 9 bases, leaving 5 bases not matched to a gene. As DNA, the CDR3 is TGTGCCAGCAGTTACTTACAGGGGGAAGGTTCACCCCTCCACTTT. It yields the protein CASSYLQGEGSPLHF.

This chain joins TRBV5-4 and TRBJ2-1; 7 bases line up with TRBD2. The CDR3 spans 16 residues. V gave up 0 bases and J gave up 2 bases; unmatched junction bases: 5. CDR1 is SGHNT and CDR2 is YYREEE in the germline V gene (reference sequence). In nucleotides, the CDR3 is TGTGCCAGCAGCTTGGAGGCGCGGGAGCCCTACAATGAGCAGTTCTTC. Translated, it gives CASSLEAREPYNEQFF.

This sequence joins TRBV19 and TRBJ1-6; 11 bases are shared with TRBD1. The CDR3 consists of 15 residues. CDR1 is LNHDA and CDR2 is SQIVND in the germline V gene (reference sequence). The J segment lost 10 bases and the V segment lost 5 bases, leaving 7 bases of the junction unmatched. CDR3 coding DNA: TGTGCCAGTAGTCCCAGGACAGGGGGCGTCTCACCCCTCCACTTT. Its translation is CASSPRTGGVSPLHF.

This chain joins TRBV6-2 or TRBV6-3 and TRBJ1-2; no clear D. Trimming took 6 bases from V and 8 from J, leaving 13 bases between them. Looked up from germline, CDR1 is MNHEY and CDR2 is SVGEGT. The CDR3 spans 12 residues. The CDR3, as DNA: TGTGCCAGCAGCTCAGTCCTTTGGGGCTACACCTTC. This translates into CASSSVLWGYTF.

This clone was seen just once. The chain joins TRBV29-1 to TRBJ2-1; TRBD2 is a possible D gene (5 bases). The V end lost 0 bases, the J end lost 0 bases, and 15 bases lay between the germline ends. The CDR3 runs to 17 residues. The germline gives CDR1 SQVTM, CDR2 ANQGSEA. CDR3 coding DNA: TGCAGCGTTGAAGATCGGACTTATAAGAGCTCCTACAATGAGCAGTTCTTC. This translates into CSVEDRTYKSSYNEQFF.

The V call is TRBV30, the J call TRBJ1-1, with D possibly being TRBD1 (6 bases). The CDR3 covers 13 residues. V dropped 4 bases and J dropped 10 bases, with 19 bases sitting between them. Per germline, CDR1 GTSNPN and CDR2 SVGIG (reference sequence). CDR3 DNA sequence: TGTGCCTGGAACCCTCCGGGGGGCCGTGGAGCTTTCTTT. Residues: CAWNPPGGRGAFF.

This chain's CDR3 is CASSHSGTGGPLNTEAFF. The DNA of the CDR3 is TGCGCCAGCAGCCACTCCGGGACAGGGGGGCCGTTGAACACTGAAGCTTTCTTT. The J gene is TRBJ1-1, the V gene TRBV4-3; 11 positions agree with TRBD1. The CDR3 has 18 residues. The J segment lost 0 bases and the V segment lost 3 bases, leaving 9 bases of the junction unmatched. CDR1 is LGHNA and CDR2 is YSLEER in the germline V gene.

This rearrangement joins TRBV6-5 to TRBJ1-2, with 10 positions matching TRBD1. After removal of 4 bases from V and 7 bases from J, the junction contained 6 bases not matched to a gene. Germline CDR1 is MNHEY and CDR2 is SVGAGI. This CDR3 is 14 amino acids long. CDR3 amino acids: CASSLGQGTVGYTF. The CDR3 region has the DNA TGTGCCAGCAGTTTGGGACAGGGGACTGTTGGCTACACCTTC.